This TCR beta chain was sequenced for a study of cytomegalovirus exposure and HLA in healthy donors. Germline CDR1 and CDR2: SGHDT and YYEEEE. The ends were cut back, 6 bases at V and 8 bases at J, with 29 bases in the middle. The CDR3 is made up of 17 amino acids. Study findings and constraints: Accounts indicate the classifier identified cytomegalovirus status with strong specificity and sensitivity. Several of the most significant clusters appeared linked to common viral pathogens, based on a later analysis.

Donors sampled were nominally healthy, though unrecorded immune exposures were likely. Turning to this clone: The target antigen is unknown.

With 60 Vbeta and 13 Jbeta primers, the PCR was carried out. Assay used: immunoSEQ multiplex PCR; TCRdb lists only in-frame clones, some missing. The repertoire table contains 110,000 to 150,000 clones. The chain carries TRBV5-6 and TRBJ1-2; D call uncertain. The TCR was taken from a man in his forties in good health and CMV-seronegative. The sequenced sample consisted of PBMCs. Here the CDR3 reads CASNPSTEFWISRGYTF. CDR3 nucleotides: TGTGCCAGCAACCCATCTACAGAGTTTTGGATCTCTCGGGGCTACACCTTC.